This T cell receptor (beta chain) was documented in a study of cytomegalovirus exposure and HLA in healthy donors. About the research overall: In an early release, HLA-typed donors contributed approximately 80 million unique TCR sequences. Regarding the study as a whole: Reports credit the classifier with highly specific, highly sensitive diagnosis of cytomegalovirus status. TCR beta chains numbering more than 150 were designated cytomegalovirus-associated.

Points on this clone: The antigen is not known.

The primer mix had 60 Vbeta and 13 Jbeta primers. Method: immunoSEQ multiplex PCR; TCRdb's copy keeps in-frame clones and lacks some. The table lists tens of thousands of clones, approximately 70% of them singletons. Trimming took 0 bases from V and 5 from J; bases not matched to a gene: 9. The germline V gene encodes CDR1 LNHNV and CDR2 YYDKDF (reference sequence). This CDR3 contains 17 residues. The donors gave bone marrow, and they were healthy. The J gene is TRBJ1-5, the V gene TRBV15, with 8 bases that match TRBD1. Sequenced: PBMCs. This clonotype was obtained from a woman in her sixties or seventies in good health and CMV-seropositive. CDR3 nucleotides: TGTGCCACCAGCAGAGATTTTTGGACAGGGCGGGATCAGCCCCAGCATTTT. Amino acids: CATSRDFWTGRDQPQHF.